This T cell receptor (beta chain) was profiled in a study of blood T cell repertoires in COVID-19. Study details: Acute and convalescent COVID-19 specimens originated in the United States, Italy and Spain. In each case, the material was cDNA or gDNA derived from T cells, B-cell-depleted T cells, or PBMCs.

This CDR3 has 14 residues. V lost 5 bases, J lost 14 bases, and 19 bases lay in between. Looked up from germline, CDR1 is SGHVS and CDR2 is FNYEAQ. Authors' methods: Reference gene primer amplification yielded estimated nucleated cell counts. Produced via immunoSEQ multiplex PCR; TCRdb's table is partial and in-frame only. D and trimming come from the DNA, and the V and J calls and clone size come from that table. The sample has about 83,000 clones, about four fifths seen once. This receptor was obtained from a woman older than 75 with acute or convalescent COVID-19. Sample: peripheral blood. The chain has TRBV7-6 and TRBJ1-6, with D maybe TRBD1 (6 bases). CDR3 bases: TGTGCCAGCAGCCGTAATCACAGGGTGGGTGCCCTCCACTTT. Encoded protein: CASSRNHRVGALHF.